This T cell receptor (beta chain) stems from a study of regulatory T cells in long-lasting Graves disease. Stated time point: persistent/refractory GD, antithyroid drugs over 5 years with positive TRAb. PBMC RNA served as the TCR library source. Peripheral blood, roughly 10 milliliters of it, was drawn into EDTA tubes. The CDR3 has 16 residues. Trimming left V 4 bases short and J 0 bases short, with 18 bases between. Germline CDR1 is GTSNPN and CDR2 is SVGIG (reference sequence). This clonotype was observed a few times. CDR3 regions were amplified by Arm-PCR using iRepertoire HTBI primers to build TCR beta libraries. TCRdb recomputed calls from the multiplex PCR reads with MiXCR, one row per CDR3 protein. The table has about 450,000 distinct CDR3 sequences, around 20% seen once.

This rearrangement joins TRBV30 to TRBJ1-2; D is undetermined. The source of this sequence is a female donor with Graves disease. The source material was peripheral blood mononuclear cells (PBMCs), sampled when the disease was refractory, from a patient treated with antithyroid drugs. As DNA, the CDR3 is TGTGCCTGGATCGGCGGTCGGGTTCCAGCTAACTATGGCTACACCTTC. As protein: CAWIGGRVPANYGYTF.